This TCR beta chain was recorded in a study of patients and donors after allogeneic stem cell transplantation. Trimming cost V 6 bases and J 5 bases; bases outside gene matches: 5. The CDR3 loop spans 14 amino acids. The V gene's germline CDR1 is KGHSH and CDR2 LQKENI. This clonotype was detected a few times. Since a much larger clone is just one base distant, this may be a read error. The final CDR3 position lacks the conserved phenylalanine or tryptophan, pointing to a likely read error. TCRdb re-called the RT-PCR reads through MiXCR, storing one row per CDR3 protein. The sample lists about 87,000 distinct CDR3 sequences; around 5% were seen once.

The clonotype was recovered from a human donor who was either an allogeneic HSCT recipient or a stem cell or donor lymphocyte infusion donor (not recorded which). It is not recorded whose cells these are; they may come from a transplant donor. Sequenced: blood, either unsorted or a sorted T cell fraction (not recorded which). This sequence joins TRBV18 and TRBJ1-2, with TRBD1 matching over 11 bases. CDR3 in DNA: TGTGCCAGCTCGTCTGGACAGGGGGCGTATGGCTACACCTAC. Translating gives CASSSGQGAYGYTY.